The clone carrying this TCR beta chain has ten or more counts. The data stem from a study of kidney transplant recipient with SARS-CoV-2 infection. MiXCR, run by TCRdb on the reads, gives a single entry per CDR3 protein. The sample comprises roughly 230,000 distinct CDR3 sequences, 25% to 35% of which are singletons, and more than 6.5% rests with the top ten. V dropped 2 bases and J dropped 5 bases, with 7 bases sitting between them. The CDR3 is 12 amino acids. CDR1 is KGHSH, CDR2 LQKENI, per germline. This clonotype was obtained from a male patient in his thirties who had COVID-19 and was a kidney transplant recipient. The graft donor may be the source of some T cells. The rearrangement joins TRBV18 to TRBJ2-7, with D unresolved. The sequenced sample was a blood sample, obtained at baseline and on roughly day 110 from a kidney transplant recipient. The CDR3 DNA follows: TGTGCCAGCTCACCAAATTCGAACGAGCAGTACTTC. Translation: CASSPNSNEQYF.